Sequencing of this TCR beta chain was carried out in a study of T-cell memory formation after mild COVID-19. General study findings and limits: Memory from before infection featured some responding clones, which suggests cross-reactive memory joined. Clones that contracted from day 15 to 85 were balanced CD4/CD8, while later expanders leaned CD4+.

The V end lost 5 bases, the J end lost 8 bases, and 11 bases lay between the germline ends. Germline V gene data show CDR1 as KGHDR and CDR2 as SFDVKD. The length of the CDR3 is 13 residues. With respect to this clonotype: The antigen is unknown.

Constant-segment primers and 5'RACE yielded cDNA libraries for TCR alpha and TCR beta, each carrying sample barcodes and UMIs. TCRdb redid the calling of the 5' RACE reads with MiXCR, one entry per CDR3 protein. The repertoire holds more than 250,000 distinct CDR3 sequences, with about a sixth as singletons. The chain couples TRBV24-1 to TRBJ1-4; D might be TRBD1 (5 bases). The origin of this receptor is a man aged 18 to 35 who had mild COVID-19 (a few samples of this study predate the infection). Cell type and time point are not known. Source material: PBMCs or a T cell subset sorted from them (not recorded which). Here the CDR3 DNA reads TGTGCCACCAGTGCCATCGGGGACGAAAAACTGTTTTTT. Its protein product is CATSAIGDEKLFF.